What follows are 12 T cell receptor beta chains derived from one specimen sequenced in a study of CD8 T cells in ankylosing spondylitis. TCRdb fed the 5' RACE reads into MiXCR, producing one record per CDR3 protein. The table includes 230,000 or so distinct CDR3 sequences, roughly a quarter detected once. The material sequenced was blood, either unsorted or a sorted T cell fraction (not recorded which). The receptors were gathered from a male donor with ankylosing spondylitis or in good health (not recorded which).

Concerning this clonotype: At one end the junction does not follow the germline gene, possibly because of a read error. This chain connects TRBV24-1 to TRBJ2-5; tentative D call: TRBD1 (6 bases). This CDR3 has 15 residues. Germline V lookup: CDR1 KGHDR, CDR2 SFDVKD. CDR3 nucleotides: TGTGCCACCAGTGACCCGGGACAACTCCAAAAGACCCAGTACTTC. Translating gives CATSDPGQLQKTQYF.

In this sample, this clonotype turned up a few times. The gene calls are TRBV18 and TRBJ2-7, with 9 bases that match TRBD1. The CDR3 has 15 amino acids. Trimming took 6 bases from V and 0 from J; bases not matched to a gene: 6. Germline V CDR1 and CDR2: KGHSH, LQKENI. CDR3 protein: CASSRTGALSYEQYF. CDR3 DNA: TGTGCCAGCTCGCGGACAGGGGCTCTCTCCTACGAGCAGTACTTC.

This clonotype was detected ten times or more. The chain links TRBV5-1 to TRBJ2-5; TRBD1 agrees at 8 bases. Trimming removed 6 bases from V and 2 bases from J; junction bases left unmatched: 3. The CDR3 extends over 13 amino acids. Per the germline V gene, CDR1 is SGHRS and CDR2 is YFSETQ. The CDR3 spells CASTGQVQETQYF. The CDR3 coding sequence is TGCGCCAGCACGGGACAGGTTCAAGAGACCCAGTACTTC.

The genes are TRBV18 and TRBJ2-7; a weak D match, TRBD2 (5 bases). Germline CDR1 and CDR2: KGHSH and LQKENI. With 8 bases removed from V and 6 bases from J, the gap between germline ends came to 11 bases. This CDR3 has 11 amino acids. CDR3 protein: CASPYRGEQYF. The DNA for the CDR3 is TGTGCCAGCCCCTATCGGGGCGAGCAGTACTTC.

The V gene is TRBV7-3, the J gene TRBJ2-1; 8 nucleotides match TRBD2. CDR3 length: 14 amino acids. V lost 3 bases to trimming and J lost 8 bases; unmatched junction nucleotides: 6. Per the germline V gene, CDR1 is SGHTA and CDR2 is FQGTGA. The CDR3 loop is CASSFLAGRDEQFF. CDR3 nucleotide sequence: TGTGCCAGCAGCTTTTTAGCGGGACGGGATGAGCAGTTCTTC. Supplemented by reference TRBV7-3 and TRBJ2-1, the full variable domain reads GAGVSQTPSNKVTEKGKYVELRCDPISGHTALYWYRQSLGQGPEFLIYFQGTGAADDSGLPNDRFFAVRPEGSVSTLKIQRTERGDSAVYLCASSFLAGRDEQFFGPGTRLTVL.

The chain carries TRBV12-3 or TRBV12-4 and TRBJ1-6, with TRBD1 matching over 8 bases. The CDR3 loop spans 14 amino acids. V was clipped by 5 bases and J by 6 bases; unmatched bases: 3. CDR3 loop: CASSADRGNSPLHF. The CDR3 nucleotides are TGTGCCAGCAGTGCCGACAGGGGTAATTCACCCCTCCACTTT.

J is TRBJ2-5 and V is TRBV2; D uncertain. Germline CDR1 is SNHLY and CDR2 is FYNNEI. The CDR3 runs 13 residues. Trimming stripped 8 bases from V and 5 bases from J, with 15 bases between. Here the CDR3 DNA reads TGTGCCAGCGTTCTAACGGCGAAGGAGACCCAGTACTTC. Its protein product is CASVLTAKETQYF.

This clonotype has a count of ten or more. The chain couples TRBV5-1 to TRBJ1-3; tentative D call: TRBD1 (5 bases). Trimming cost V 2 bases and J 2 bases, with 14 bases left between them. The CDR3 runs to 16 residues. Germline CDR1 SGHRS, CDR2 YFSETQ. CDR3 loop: CASSFVQAKAGNTIYF. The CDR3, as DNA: TGCGCCAGCAGCTTCGTACAGGCAAAAGCTGGAAACACCATATATTTT. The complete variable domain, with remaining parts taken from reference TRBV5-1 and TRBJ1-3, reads KAGVTQTPRYLIKTRGQQVTLSCSPISGHRSVSWYQQTPGQGLQFLFEYFSETQRNKGNFPGRFSGRQFSNSRSEMNVSTLELGDSALYLCASSFVQAKAGNTIYFGEGSWLTVV.

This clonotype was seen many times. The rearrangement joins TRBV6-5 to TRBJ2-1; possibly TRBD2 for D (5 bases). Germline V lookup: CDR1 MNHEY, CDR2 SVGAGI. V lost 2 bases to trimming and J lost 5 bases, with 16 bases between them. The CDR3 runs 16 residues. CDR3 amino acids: CASSYTRPGYNNEQFF. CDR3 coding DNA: TGTGCCAGCAGTTACACGCGTCCGGGATACAACAATGAGCAGTTCTTC.

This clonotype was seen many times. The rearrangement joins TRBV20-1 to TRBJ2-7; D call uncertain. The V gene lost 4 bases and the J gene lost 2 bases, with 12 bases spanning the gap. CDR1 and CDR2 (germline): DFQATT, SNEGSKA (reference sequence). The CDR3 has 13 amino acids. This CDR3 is CSANPTETYEQYF. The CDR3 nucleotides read TGCAGTGCTAATCCGACCGAGACCTACGAGCAGTACTTC.

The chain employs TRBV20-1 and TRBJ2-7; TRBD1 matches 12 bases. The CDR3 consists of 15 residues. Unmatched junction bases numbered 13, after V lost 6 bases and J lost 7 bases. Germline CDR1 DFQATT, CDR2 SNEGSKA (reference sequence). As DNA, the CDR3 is TGCAGTGCCCCCAACCAGGGACAGGGGGCGCGTGAGCAGTACTTC. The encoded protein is CSAPNQGQGAREQYF.

The CDR3 loop is CASRASGGPKYSEQYF. Here the CDR3 DNA reads TGTGCCAGCAGGGCGAGCGGGGGGCCCAAGTATAGCGAGCAGTACTTC. V is TRBV12-3 or TRBV12-4 and J is TRBJ2-7, with 9 bases that match TRBD2. The ends lost 6 bases at V and 6 bases at J; junction bases unmatched: 15. This CDR3 contains 16 residues.